This T cell receptor (beta chain) was captured by sequencing in a study of blood T cell repertoires in COVID-19 (TCRdb year 2020). About the full investigation: Collaborator samples came from the United States, Italy and Spain and covered acute and convalescent phases of COVID-19. Sample metadata almost always included a de-identified subject ID, COVID-19 status, age in years and sex. Where available, HLA class I and class II types were obtained from metadata supplied by the sample provider rather than from assay-based typing. The samples were drawn from the first 160 participants of the ongoing ImmuneRACE study and from 950 to 1,500 subjects provided by 6 global collaborators. The material from the prospective study consisted of cDNA or gDNA derived from T cells, B-cell-depleted T cells, or PBMCs. Deeply sampled blood TCRbeta repertoires from subjects exposed to, actively infected with, or recovered from COVID-19 were included in the dataset. The repertoires were made available in a free public database intended to serve as a resource for research on the immune response to SARS-CoV-2.

The germline V gene (reference sequence) supplies CDR1 MNHEY and CDR2 SMNVEV. V sheds 6 bases and J sheds 8 bases, leaving 5 bases between their ends. Spanning cysteine to phenylalanine, the CDR3 consists of 10 amino acids. The only DNA kept is the CDR3, 30 bases in frame from the first base. Of note for this clone: No antigen is known for it. No base-level quality is on record; no much larger clone is a single base apart.

What the study reported, not specific to this receptor: How much clinical and demographic metadata was included differed by source and by participant, and the metadata was provided uncurated.

Collaborating institutions collected whole blood in K2EDTA tubes following their own protocols. For TCRbeta analysis, collaborators shipped samples in one of three forms: frozen whole blood, isolated PBMCs, or DNA extracted from either of those sample types. The immunoSEQ Assay, a bias-controlled multiplex PCR, was used to amplify TCRbeta CDR3 regions from genomic DNA. On the authors' methods: Nucleated cell counts per sample were estimated from amplification of reference gene primers within the assay. Sequence reads were collapsed and filtered to measure the absolute abundance of every unique TCRbeta CDR3 rearrangement. For each sample, productive Simpson clonality was calculated as the square root of Simpson's diversity index over productive rearrangements. Here the immuneACCESS table is served through TCRdb, limited to in-frame sequences with V and J called. Missing clones are a known gap in these copies; in checked studies unresolved V genes cover under half, and the rest lacks a known reason. V, J and clone size are those of that table, while D and trimming were read from the DNA. For this sample there are some 150,000 clones; about four fifths appear just once. In total, the top ten clones hold 8.4% of the sample.

What was sequenced was peripheral blood. The chain joins TRBV27 to TRBJ1-5, with a weak D call of TRBD1 (5 bases match). This receptor was taken from a woman aged 60 to 75 with active or convalescent COVID-19. The DNA sequence is TGTGCCAGCAGAGGGGAGCCCCAGCATTTT. The translation is CASRGEPQHF.